The 30 T cell receptor beta chains given below trace back to one sample, sequenced in a study of memory CD4+ T cells and cytomegalovirus serostatus. The sort gate was single viable CD3+CD4+CD8-CD45RO+ cells for memory CD4+ T cells. Sequencing used immunoSEQ multiplex PCR; TCRdb keeps in-frame clones, though not all of them. The top ten hold more than 0.95% of the sample, which has approximately 42,000 clones, about 79% seen once. Input material: memory CD4+ T cells from blood. These receptors all come from an adult in good health and CMV-seronegative.

CDR3 bases: TGCGCCAGCAGTGAAATCCATCAGCCCCAGCATTTT. Translated: CASSEIHQPQHF. The chain couples TRBV10-2 to TRBJ1-5; D not resolved. CDR1 is WSHSY, CDR2 SAAADI, per germline. CDR3 length equals 12 residues. V was pared by 3 bases and J by 5 bases, with 5 bases between.

This clone came up a few times. The chain employs TRBV11-3 and TRBJ2-1, with TRBD1 as a possible D gene (6 bases). CDR3 length: 15 amino acids. Trimming left V 5 bases short and J 8 bases short, with 19 bases between. Germline assignment: CDR1 SGHNT and CDR2 YENEEA. CDR3 residues: CASSKDRAGVDEQFF. In DNA, the CDR3 is TGTGCCAGCAGCAAAGATCGGGCAGGGGTGGATGAGCAGTTCTTC.

V usage is TRBV6-1 and J usage is TRBJ1-1; tentative D call: TRBD1 (5 bases). The CDR3 covers 14 residues. Germline CDR1 and CDR2: MNHNS and SASEGT. V was pared by 3 bases and J by 6 bases, with 14 bases between. CDR3 sequence: CASSDKGLTAEAFF. The CDR3 bases are TGTGCCAGCAGTGACAAGGGGTTAACGGCTGAAGCTTTCTTT.

This clone is a singleton in its sample. The chain couples TRBV19 to TRBJ1-2; 9 nucleotides align to TRBD1. Per the germline V gene, CDR1 is LNHDA and CDR2 is SQIVND (reference sequence). The length of the CDR3 is 13 residues. V was pared by 5 bases and J by 6 bases, with 4 bases of the junction left unmatched. CDR3 sequence: CASSRRQGDGYTF. The CDR3 DNA reads TGTGCCAGTAGTCGACGACAGGGGGATGGCTACACCTTC.

CDR3 DNA sequence: TGTGCCATCAGTGAGTCTGTGGGGGGCTCCTCTGGAAACACCATATATTTT. It yields the protein CAISESVGGSSGNTIYF. This chain links TRBV10-3 with TRBJ1-3, with D perhaps matching TRBD1 (6 bases). Trimming pared 0 bases from V and 0 bases from J, leaving 12 bases between. Per the germline V gene, CDR1 is ENHRY and CDR2 is SYGVKD. CDR3 size: 17 residues.

J is TRBJ1-5 and V is TRBV19; tentatively, D is TRBD1 (5 bases). The CDR3 runs to 13 residues. Germline CDR1 and CDR2: LNHDA and SQIVND (reference sequence). V was trimmed by 7 bases and J by 2 bases, leaving 9 bases between them. The CDR3 bases are TGTGCCAGTACCGGCAGGGGCAATCAGCCCCAGCATTTT. As protein: CASTGRGNQPQHF. The variable domain in full, with the rest retrieved from reference TRBV19 and TRBJ1-5, is DGGITQSPKYLFRKEGQNVTLSCEQNLNHDAMYWYRQDPGQGLRLIYYSQIVNDFQKGDIAEGYSVSREKKESFPLTVTSAQKNPTAFYLCASTGRGNQPQHFGDGTRLSIL.

The chain uses TRBV6-6 and TRBJ1-3, with 7 nucleotides matching TRBD1. The germline V gene has CDR1 MNHNY and CDR2 SVGAGI (reference sequence). V shed 5 bases and J 2 bases; nucleotides not matched to a gene: 3. The CDR3 length is 14 residues. The CDR3 DNA is TGTGCCAGCAGTACGACAGGGACTGGAAACACCATATATTTT. Protein sequence: CASSTTGTGNTIYF.

This chain links TRBV19 with TRBJ2-1; no clear D. Germline V gene data show CDR1 as LNHDA and CDR2 as SQIVND (reference sequence). The CDR3 consists of 11 residues. The V and J ends lost 4 bases and 8 bases respectively, with 6 bases between them. CDR3 amino acids: CASSNLDEQFF. The CDR3 nucleotides read TGTGCCAGTAGTAATCTCGATGAGCAGTTCTTC. Together with reference TRBV19 and TRBJ2-1, the CDR3 gives the full variable domain: DGGITQSPKYLFRKEGQNVTLSCEQNLNHDAMYWYRQDPGQGLRLIYYSQIVNDFQKGDIAEGYSVSREKKESFPLTVTSAQKNPTAFYLCASSNLDEQFFGPGTRLTVL.

This clone was counted a few times. V gene TRBV5-1 combines with J gene TRBJ2-7; no firm D call. Germline CDR1 SGHRS, CDR2 YFSETQ. Trimming removed 2 bases at V and 3 bases at J, with 3 bases between. CDR3 size: 11 residues. CDR3 sequence reads: CASSFNYEQYF. The CDR3 coding sequence is TGCGCCAGCAGCTTTAACTACGAGCAGTACTTC. The full variable domain, rest sourced from reference TRBV5-1 and TRBJ2-7, is KAGVTQTPRYLIKTRGQQVTLSCSPISGHRSVSWYQQTPGQGLQFLFEYFSETQRNKGNFPGRFSGRQFSNSRSEMNVSTLELGDSALYLCASSFNYEQYFGPGTRLTVT.

This chain uses TRBV5-6 with TRBJ2-2; D may be TRBD2 (6 bases). Trimming shortened V by 4 bases and J by 5 bases, and 9 bases separated the two germline ends. The CDR3 sequence is 13 residues long. Germline V gene data show CDR1 as SGHDT and CDR2 as YYEEEE. The CDR3 nucleotides read TGTGCCAGCAGCGACGGGAGAACCGGGGAGCTGTTTTTT. It encodes CASSDGRTGELFF.

This chain uses TRBV4-1 with TRBJ2-7, with D maybe TRBD2 (6 bases). CDR3 length: 14 residues. The germline V gene encodes CDR1 MGHRA and CDR2 YSYEKL. Trimming took 6 bases from V and 6 from J, leaving 18 bases between them. DNA of the CDR3: TGCGCCAGCAGGCGGGACCTTTGGTCCGGCGAGCAGTACTTC. Translating gives CASRRDLWSGEQYF.

V usage is TRBV30 and J usage is TRBJ2-1; TRBD2 agrees at 10 bases. Germline CDR1 and CDR2: GTSNPN and SVGIG (reference sequence). This CDR3 has 18 amino acids. The V segment lost 0 bases and the J segment 6 bases; nucleotides outside the gene matches: 14. In nucleotides, the CDR3 is TGTGCCTGGAGTGTAAGTAGCGGGAGGATGAGGGGTCGCAATGAGCAGTTCTTC. This gives the protein CAWSVSSGRMRGRNEQFF.

This clone was seen a single time. The rearrangement joins TRBV5-6 to TRBJ2-1, with 13 bases identical to TRBD2. The junction had 4 bases not matched to a gene; V was cut back by 4 bases and J by 3 bases. Germline lookup yields CDR1 SGHDT and CDR2 YYEEEE. The CDR3 extends over 16 amino acids. The CDR3 coding sequence is TGTGCCAGCAGCCCGGGGACTAGCGGGATCTACAATGAGCAGTTCTTC. Translating it yields CASSPGTSGIYNEQFF.

The chain employs TRBV7-2 and TRBJ2-3; a weak D match, TRBD2 (6 bases). With 5 bases removed from V and 4 bases from J, the gap between germline ends came to 10 bases. Germline V gene sequence: CDR1 SGHTA, CDR2 FQGNSA. The CDR3 sequence is 13 residues long. The CDR3 reads CASSPGVSDTQYF. CDR3 coding DNA: TGTGCCAGCAGCCCGGGGGTTTCAGATACGCAGTATTTT.

The rearrangement joins TRBV2 to TRBJ2-2, with 7 bases lining up with TRBD2. Germline CDR1 and CDR2: SNHLY and FYNNEI. With 6 bases clipped from V and 4 bases from J, the junction kept 8 bases outside the gene matches. The CDR3 has 15 amino acids. For the CDR3, the DNA is TGTGCCAGCAGACTGACTAGCTTCAGCACCGGGGAGCTGTTTTTT. It yields the protein CASRLTSFSTGELFF.

This clone turned up a few times. V and J are TRBV2 and TRBJ1-2; 11 bases are shared with TRBD1. The junction had 9 bases not matched to a gene; V was cut back by 3 bases and J by 9 bases. The CDR3 loop spans 15 amino acids. CDR1 is SNHLY and CDR2 is FYNNEI in the germline V gene. CDR3 nucleotide sequence: TGTGCCAGCAGTGAGGGGGACAGGGGGATGTTAAGCTACACCTTC. Amino acid sequence: CASSEGDRGMLSYTF.

The chain uses TRBV19 and TRBJ1-4; 8 nucleotides align to TRBD1. Germline V CDR1 and CDR2: LNHDA, SQIVND (reference sequence). V was clipped by 4 bases and J by 10 bases; unmatched bases: 8. There are 14 residues in the CDR3. CDR3 in amino acids: CASSKGQGGVKLFF. The CDR3 nucleotides are TGTGCCAGTAGTAAAGGACAGGGCGGTGTAAAACTGTTTTTT. The variable domain in full, with the rest retrieved from reference TRBV19 and TRBJ1-4, is DGGITQSPKYLFRKEGQNVTLSCEQNLNHDAMYWYRQDPGQGLRLIYYSQIVNDFQKGDIAEGYSVSREKKESFPLTVTSAQKNPTAFYLCASSKGQGGVKLFFGSGTQLSVL.

The chain is built from TRBV4-3 and TRBJ2-7; possibly TRBD2 for D (5 bases). This CDR3 has 15 residues. Trimming shortened V by 4 bases and J by 3 bases, and 16 bases separated the two germline ends. Germline V gene lookup returns CDR1 LGHNA and CDR2 YSLEER. This chain's CDR3 is CASSRRAETNYEQYF. The CDR3 DNA follows: TGCGCCAGCAGCCGGCGGGCAGAAACAAACTACGAGCAGTACTTC.

The genes are TRBV4-2 and TRBJ2-7, with D possibly TRBD2 on 6 matching bases. Germline V lookup: CDR1 LGHNA, CDR2 YNFKEQ. This CDR3 contains 17 residues. Trimming shortened V by 0 bases and J by 2 bases, and 17 bases separated the two germline ends. Here the CDR3 reads CASSQEDRRDGAYEQYF. In DNA, the CDR3 is TGTGCCAGCAGCCAAGAGGATCGGCGGGATGGGGCCTACGAGCAGTACTTC.

The rearrangement uses TRBV11-2 and TRBJ2-2; D not resolved. Trimming took off 2 bases at V and 4 bases at J, with 8 bases between the two ends. This CDR3 is built from 14 residues. From germline, CDR1 is SGHAT and CDR2 FQNNGV. The CDR3 DNA reads TGTGCCAGCAGCTTATTTTCGGGCACCGGGGAGCTGTTTTTT. Translated: CASSLFSGTGELFF.

The chain combines TRBV2 with TRBJ1-3; D call uncertain. The CDR3 covers 16 residues. Germline assignment: CDR1 SNHLY and CDR2 FYNNEI. V was pared by 4 bases and J by 0 bases, with 13 bases between. DNA for the CDR3: TGTGCCAGCAGTGCTACACGGACGAGCTCTGGAAACACCATATATTTT. Translating gives CASSATRTSSGNTIYF.

This clone is labeled medium-sized. The rearrangement joins TRBV5-4 to TRBJ1-2, with D perhaps matching TRBD1 (6 bases). Trimming removed 5 bases from V and 4 bases from J, with 12 bases in between. Per the germline V gene, CDR1 is SGHNT and CDR2 is YYREEE (reference sequence). CDR3 length equals 13 residues. CDR3 sequence: CASRLGGTYGYTF. As DNA, the CDR3 is TGTGCCAGCAGGCTTGGGGGCACCTATGGCTACACCTTC.

V usage is TRBV4-2 and J usage is TRBJ2-3; 8 bases map to TRBD2. V shed 4 bases, J shed 3 bases, and the junction held 12 bases outside the gene matches. The CDR3 is 17 residues long. Per germline, CDR1 LGHNA and CDR2 YNFKEQ. CDR3 nucleotides: TGTGCCAGCAGCCGAGAACGTCTAGCGGGTGGGACAGATACGCAGTATTTT. Protein product: CASSRERLAGGTDTQYF.

J is TRBJ1-2 and V is TRBV5-1; D perhaps matches TRBD1 (6 bases). Germline CDR1 and CDR2: SGHRS and YFSETQ. The CDR3 is made up of 15 amino acids. Trimming removed 0 bases from V and 7 bases from J, with 16 bases in between. CDR3 protein: CASSLAGGESIGYTF. The CDR3 DNA is TGCGCCAGCAGCTTGGCGGGGGGCGAGTCGATTGGCTACACCTTC. Combining the CDR3 with reference TRBV5-1 and TRBJ1-2 gives the whole variable domain KAGVTQTPRYLIKTRGQQVTLSCSPISGHRSVSWYQQTPGQGLQFLFEYFSETQRNKGNFPGRFSGRQFSNSRSEMNVSTLELGDSALYLCASSLAGGESIGYTFGSGTRLTVV.

The V call is TRBV18, the J call TRBJ1-1; 7 bases align to TRBD1. Germline assignment: CDR1 KGHSH and CDR2 LQKENI. CDR3 size: 14 residues. The junction had 4 bases not matched to a gene; V was cut back by 2 bases and J by 4 bases. Written as DNA, the CDR3 is TGTGCCAGCTCACCAAGACAGGGTGGCACTGAAGCTTTCTTT. Amino acid sequence: CASSPRQGGTEAFF.

The V gene is TRBV6-5, the J gene TRBJ2-1, with 8 bases aligning to TRBD1. Germline CDR1 MNHEY, CDR2 SVGAGI. This CDR3 has 15 residues. Unmatched junction bases numbered 5, after V lost 2 bases and J lost 5 bases. The CDR3 DNA reads TGTGCCAGCAGTTACAACAGGGGGTCCCACAATGAGCAGTTCTTC. Amino acid sequence: CASSYNRGSHNEQFF.

V is TRBV20-1 and J is TRBJ2-3, with D possibly TRBD1 on 5 matching bases. V gave up 6 bases and J gave up 10 bases, with 14 bases separating them. Germline-derived CDR1 and CDR2 are DFQATT and SNEGSKA (reference sequence). The CDR3 contains 11 residues. CDR3 region: CSAGRKAAQYF. The DNA for the CDR3 is TGCAGTGCGGGGCGTAAGGCAGCGCAGTATTTT.

The chain is built from TRBV5-4 and TRBJ1-3; maybe TRBD1 (5 bases). There are 17 residues in the CDR3. Germline CDR1 and CDR2: SGHNT and YYREEE (reference sequence). V lost 0 bases and J 0 bases, leaving 13 bases between the germline ends. The CDR3 nucleotides are TGTGCCAGCAGCTTGGGGGGCAGACTCGACTCTGGAAACACCATATATTTT. As protein: CASSLGGRLDSGNTIYF.

The chain couples TRBV6-6 to TRBJ1-2; D possibly corresponds to TRBD1 (5 bases). This CDR3 has 16 amino acids. Trimming shortened V by 5 bases and J by 0 bases, and 16 bases separated the two germline ends. The germline gives CDR1 MNHNY, CDR2 SVGAGI (reference sequence). CDR3 residues: CASSPRGRVANYGYTF. The CDR3 nucleotides read TGTGCCAGCAGTCCCCGGGGGAGGGTAGCTAACTATGGCTACACCTTC.

This chain's CDR3 is CASSLTGTASTDTQYF. CDR3 DNA: TGTGCCAGCAGCTTGACCGGGACAGCAAGCACAGATACGCAGTATTTT. This chain joins TRBV9 and TRBJ2-3; 7 bases agree with TRBD1. This CDR3 spans 16 amino acids. Trimming took 4 bases from V and 0 from J; bases not matched to a gene: 8. Germline loops: CDR1 SGDLS, CDR2 YYNGEE.